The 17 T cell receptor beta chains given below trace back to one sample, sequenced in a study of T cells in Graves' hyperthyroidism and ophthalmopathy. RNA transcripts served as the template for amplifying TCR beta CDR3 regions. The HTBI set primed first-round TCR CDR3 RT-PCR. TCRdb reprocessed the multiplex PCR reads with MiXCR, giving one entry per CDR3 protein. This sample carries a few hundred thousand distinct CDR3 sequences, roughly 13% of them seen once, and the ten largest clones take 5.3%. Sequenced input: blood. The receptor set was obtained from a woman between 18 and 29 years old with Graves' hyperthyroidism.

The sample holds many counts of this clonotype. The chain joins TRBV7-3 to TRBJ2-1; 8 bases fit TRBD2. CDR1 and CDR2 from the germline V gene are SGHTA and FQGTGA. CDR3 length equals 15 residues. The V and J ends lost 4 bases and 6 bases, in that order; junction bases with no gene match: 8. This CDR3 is CASSSAGVSFNEQFF. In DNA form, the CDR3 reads TGTGCCAGCAGCTCAGCGGGAGTTTCTTTCAATGAGCAGTTCTTC.

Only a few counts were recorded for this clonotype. This CDR3 reads CASSQETGWAQHF. As DNA, the CDR3 is TGCGCCAGCAGCCAAGAGACAGGATGGGCCCAGCATTTT. V is TRBV4-3 and J is TRBJ1-5; D may be TRBD1 (6 bases). The germline gives CDR1 LGHNA, CDR2 YSLEER. The CDR3 is made up of 13 amino acids. The V end lost 0 bases, the J end lost 11 bases, and 11 bases lay between the germline ends.

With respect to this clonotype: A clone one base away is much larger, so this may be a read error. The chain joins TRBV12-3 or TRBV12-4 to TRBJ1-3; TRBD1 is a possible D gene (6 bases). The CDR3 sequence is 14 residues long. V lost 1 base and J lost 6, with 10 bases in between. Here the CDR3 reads CASSLVGAENTIYF. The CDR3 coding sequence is TGTGCCAGCAGTTTAGTGGGGGCTGAAAACACCATATATTTT.

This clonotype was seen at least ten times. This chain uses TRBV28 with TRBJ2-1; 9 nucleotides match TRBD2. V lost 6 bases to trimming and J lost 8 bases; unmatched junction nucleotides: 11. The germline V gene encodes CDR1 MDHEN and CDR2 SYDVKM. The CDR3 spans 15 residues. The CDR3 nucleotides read TGTGCCAGCAGCCGGGGGCTAGCGGGAAGAGATGAGCAGTTCTTC. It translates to CASSRGLAGRDEQFF.

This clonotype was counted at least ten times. CDR3 DNA sequence: TGTGCCAGCCGACACACCGGGGAGCTGTTTTTT. As protein: CASRHTGELFF. The chain couples TRBV3-1 to TRBJ2-2; no firm D call. CDR1 is LGHDT and CDR2 is YNNKEL in the germline V gene (reference sequence). The CDR3 contains 11 residues. The ends were cut back, 8 bases at V and 3 bases at J, with 4 bases in the middle.

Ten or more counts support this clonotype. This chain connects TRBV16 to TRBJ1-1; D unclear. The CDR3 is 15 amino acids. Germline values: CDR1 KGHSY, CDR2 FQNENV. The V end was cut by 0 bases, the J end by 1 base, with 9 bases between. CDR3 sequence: CASSQSGSGNTEAFF. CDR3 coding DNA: TGTGCCAGCAGCCAATCGGGGTCAGGGAACACTGAAGCTTTCTTT.

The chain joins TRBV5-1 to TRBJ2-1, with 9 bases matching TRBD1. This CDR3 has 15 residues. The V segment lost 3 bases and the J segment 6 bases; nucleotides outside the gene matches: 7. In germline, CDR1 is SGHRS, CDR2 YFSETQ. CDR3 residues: CASSSEQGAGNEQFF. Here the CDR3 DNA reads TGCGCCAGCAGCTCGGAACAGGGGGCGGGCAATGAGCAGTTCTTC.

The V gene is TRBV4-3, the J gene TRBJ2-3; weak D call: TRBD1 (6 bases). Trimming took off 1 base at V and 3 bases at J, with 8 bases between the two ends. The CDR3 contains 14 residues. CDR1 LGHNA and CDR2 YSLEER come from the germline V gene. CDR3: CASSQGGGTDTQYF. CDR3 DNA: TGCGCCAGCAGCCAAGGAGGGGGAACAGATACGCAGTATTTT.

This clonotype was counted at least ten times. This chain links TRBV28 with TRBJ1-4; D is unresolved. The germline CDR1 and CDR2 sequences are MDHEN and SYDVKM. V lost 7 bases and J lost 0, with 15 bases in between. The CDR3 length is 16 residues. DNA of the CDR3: TGTGCCAGCAAAAAAACAATAGGGTCAACTAATGAAAAACTGTTTTTT. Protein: CASKKTIGSTNEKLFF. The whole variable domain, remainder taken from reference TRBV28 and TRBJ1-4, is DVKVTQSSRYLVKRTGEKVFLECVQDMDHENMFWYRQDPGLGLRLIYFSYDVKMKEKGDIPEGYSVSREKKERFSLILESASTNQTSMYLCASKKTIGSTNEKLFFGSGTQLSVL.

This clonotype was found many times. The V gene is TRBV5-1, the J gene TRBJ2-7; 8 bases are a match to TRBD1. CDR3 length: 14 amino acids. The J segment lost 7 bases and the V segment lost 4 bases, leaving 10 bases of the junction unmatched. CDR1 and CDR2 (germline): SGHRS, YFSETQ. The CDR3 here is CASSPGQALGEQYF. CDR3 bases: TGCGCCAGCAGCCCGGGACAGGCCCTCGGGGAGCAGTACTTC.

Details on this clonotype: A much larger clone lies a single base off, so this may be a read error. CDR3 in amino acids: CAISGSGLYNEQFF. As DNA, the CDR3 is TGTGCCATCAGTGGGTCAGGGCTCTACAATGAGCAGTTCTTC. The chain is built from TRBV10-3 and TRBJ2-1; D might be TRBD1 (5 bases). From germline, CDR1 is ENHRY and CDR2 SYGVKD. CDR3 length: 14 amino acids. V was clipped by 4 bases and J by 3 bases, with 10 bases between them.

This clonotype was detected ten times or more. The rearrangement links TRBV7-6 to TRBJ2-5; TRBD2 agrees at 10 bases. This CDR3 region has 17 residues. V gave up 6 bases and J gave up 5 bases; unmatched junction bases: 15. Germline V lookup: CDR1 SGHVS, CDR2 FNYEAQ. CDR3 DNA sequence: TGTGCCAGCAGTCGTTTCCCAAGCGGGAGGGCCTCTGAGACCCAGTACTTC. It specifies CASSRFPSGRASETQYF.

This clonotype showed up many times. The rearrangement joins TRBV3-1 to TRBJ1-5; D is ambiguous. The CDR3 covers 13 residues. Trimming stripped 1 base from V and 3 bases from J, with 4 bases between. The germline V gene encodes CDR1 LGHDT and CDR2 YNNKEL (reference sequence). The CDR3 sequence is CASSQGINQPQHF. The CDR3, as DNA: TGTGCCAGCAGCCAAGGCATCAATCAGCCCCAGCATTTT.

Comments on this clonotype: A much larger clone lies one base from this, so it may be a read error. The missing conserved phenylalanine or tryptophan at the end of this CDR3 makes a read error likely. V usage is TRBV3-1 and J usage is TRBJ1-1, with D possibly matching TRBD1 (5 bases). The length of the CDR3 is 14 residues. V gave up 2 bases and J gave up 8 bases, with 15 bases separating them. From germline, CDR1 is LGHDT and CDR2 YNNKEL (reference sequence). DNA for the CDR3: TGTGCCAGCAGCCAAACTCGCCGGGACCGCGAAGCTTTCCTT. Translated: CASSQTRRDREAFL.

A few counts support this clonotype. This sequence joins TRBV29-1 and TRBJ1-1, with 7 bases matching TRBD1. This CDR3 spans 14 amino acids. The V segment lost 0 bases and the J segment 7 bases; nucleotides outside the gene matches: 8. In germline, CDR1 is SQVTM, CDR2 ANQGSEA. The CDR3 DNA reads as TGCAGCGTTGAAGATCGAATAGGGGGCAATGAAGCTTTCTTT. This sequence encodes CSVEDRIGGNEAFF.

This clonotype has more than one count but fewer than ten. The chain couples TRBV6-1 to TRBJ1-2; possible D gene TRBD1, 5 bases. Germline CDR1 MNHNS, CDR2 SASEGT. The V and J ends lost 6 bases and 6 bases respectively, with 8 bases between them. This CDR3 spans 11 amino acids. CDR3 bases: TGTGCCAGCAGCCGCAGGGATGGCTACACCTTC. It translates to CASSRRDGYTF.

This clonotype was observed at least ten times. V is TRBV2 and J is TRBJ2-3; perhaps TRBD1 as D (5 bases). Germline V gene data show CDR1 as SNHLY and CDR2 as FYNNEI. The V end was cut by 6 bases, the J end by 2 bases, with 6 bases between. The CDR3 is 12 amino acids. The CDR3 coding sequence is TGTGCCAGCAGAGGGGACACAGATACGCAGTATTTT. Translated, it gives CASRGDTDTQYF.